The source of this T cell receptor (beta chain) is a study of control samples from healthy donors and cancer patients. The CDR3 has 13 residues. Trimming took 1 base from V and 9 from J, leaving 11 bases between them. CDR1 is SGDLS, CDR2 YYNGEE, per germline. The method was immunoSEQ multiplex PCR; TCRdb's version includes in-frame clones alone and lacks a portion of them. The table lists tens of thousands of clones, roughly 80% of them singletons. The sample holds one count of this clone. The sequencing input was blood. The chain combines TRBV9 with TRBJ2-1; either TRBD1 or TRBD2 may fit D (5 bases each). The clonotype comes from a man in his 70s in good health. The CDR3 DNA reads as TGTGCCAGCAGCGTACGCACTAGGGGTGAGCAGTTCTTC. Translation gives CASSVRTRGEQFF.